A single sample gave rise to the 25 T cell receptor beta chains below, sequenced in a study of immune heterogeneity within non-small cell lung tumors. Bulk tumor gDNA, roughly 660 ng per sample, served as the TCR template. Doctors removed several biopsies from each primary tumor during surgery, keeping them far apart. Samples came from untreated patients having curative surgery for newly diagnosed non-small cell lung cancer. Multiplex PCR relied on 32 V and 13 J primers to amplify TCR beta CDR3. TCRdb fed the multiplex PCR reads into MiXCR, producing one record per CDR3 protein. The sample carries 20,000 to 25,000 distinct CDR3 sequences, less than 35% recorded once. The sample taken for sequencing was lung tumor tissue. These receptor sequences come from a middle-aged man with non-small cell lung cancer.

At least ten counts were recorded for this clonotype. The chain carries TRBV6-1 and TRBJ1-2, with 9 bases fitting TRBD1. V shed 5 bases and J 7 bases; nucleotides not matched to a gene: 11. The CDR3 has 15 residues. Germline V gene lookup returns CDR1 MNHNS and CDR2 SASEGT. The CDR3 protein is CASSTPGTGMLGYTF. For the CDR3, the DNA is TGTGCCAGCAGTACCCCCGGGACAGGGATGCTTGGCTACACCTTC.

This clonotype was seen more than once but under ten times. CDR3 sequence: CASSSGTNNEQFF. The CDR3 nucleotides are TGTGCCAGCAGTTCGGGGACCAACAATGAGCAGTTCTTC. V gene TRBV7-6 combines with J gene TRBJ2-1; the D call may be TRBD1 or TRBD2 (5 bases each). V gave up 6 bases and J gave up 5 bases, with 11 bases separating them. The germline V gene encodes CDR1 SGHVS and CDR2 FNYEAQ. The CDR3 loop spans 13 amino acids.

The CDR3 loop reads CASSFTGVTTNEKLFF. The DNA of the CDR3 is TGTGCCAGCAGCTTCACAGGGGTGACGACTAATGAAAAACTGTTTTTT. This chain connects TRBV11-3 to TRBJ1-4; 7 nucleotides match TRBD1. CDR1 and CDR2 from the germline V gene are SGHNT and YENEEA. CDR3 length equals 16 residues. J lost 2 bases, V lost 3 bases, and 6 bases had no gene match.

Comments on this clonotype: A much bigger clone sits one base away, suggesting this may be a read error. The chain is built from TRBV29-1 and TRBJ1-2; TRBD1 agrees at 7 bases. Germline CDR1 is SQVTM and CDR2 is ANQGSEA. V shed 6 bases and J 3 bases; nucleotides not matched to a gene: 10. This CDR3 has 14 residues. The CDR3: CSVVRHGQDYGYTF. As DNA, the CDR3 is TGCAGCGTCGTGAGGCACGGACAGGACTATGGCTACACCTTC.

To note about this clonotype: One base away lies a much larger clone, so this may be a sequencing read error. The V gene is TRBV2, the J gene TRBJ1-4; the D is unclear. Germline V gives CDR1 SNHLY, CDR2 FYNNEI. The CDR3 extends over 15 amino acids. The CDR3 DNA is TGTGCCAGCAGCAAATTCAGACCAACTAATAAAAAACTGTTTTTT. Translating it yields CASSKFRPTNKKLFF.

J is TRBJ2-3 and V is TRBV3-1; no firm D call. CDR1 and CDR2 (germline): LGHDT, YNNKEL (reference sequence). The CDR3 loop spans 16 amino acids. V lost 3 bases and J 8 bases, leaving 21 bases between the germline ends. Here the CDR3 DNA reads TGTGCCAGCAGCCATTCCCCCGCCCCCCATCCAGGTACGCAGTATTTT. It specifies CASSHSPAPHPGTQYF.

This clonotype has a handful of counts. The chain uses TRBV10-3 and TRBJ1-1, with D possibly being TRBD1 (5 bases). V lost 6 bases and J 4 bases, leaving 15 bases between the germline ends. CDR1 is ENHRY and CDR2 is SYGVKD in the germline V gene. CDR3 length: 14 residues. This CDR3 reads CAISGGGGGTEAFF. In DNA form, the CDR3 reads TGTGCCATCAGCGGTGGGGGAGGAGGCACTGAAGCTTTCTTT.

This clonotype occurred many times. The V gene is TRBV12-3 or TRBV12-4, the J gene TRBJ2-7; maybe TRBD2 (5 bases). The CDR3 contains 14 residues. Trimming took off 8 bases at V and 6 bases at J, with 20 bases between the two ends. The CDR3: CASSLSAEAGEQYF. The DNA of the CDR3 is TGTGCCAGCTCTCTGAGTGCCGAGGCGGGCGAGCAGTACTTC.

In this sample, this clonotype turned up a few times. The chain recombines TRBV4-2 with TRBJ2-5; 11 bases fit TRBD2. This CDR3 has 15 residues. Trimming took 2 bases from V and 6 from J; bases not matched to a gene: 5. The germline gives CDR1 LGHNA, CDR2 YNFKEQ. CDR3 region: CASSQTSGSIKTQYF. CDR3 bases: TGTGCCAGCAGCCAAACTAGCGGGAGTATAAAGACCCAGTACTTC.

This sequence joins TRBV5-1 and TRBJ2-7, with 7 positions matching TRBD2. With V trimmed by 0 bases and J by 5 bases, 11 bases remained unmatched. The CDR3 has 16 amino acids. Germline values: CDR1 SGHRS, CDR2 YFSETQ. In nucleotides, the CDR3 is TGCGCCAGCAGCTTGGTGGGGGGGGGTTCATCAAACGAGCAGTACTTC. Its translation is CASSLVGGGSSNEQYF. The entire variable domain, with the rest obtained from reference TRBV5-1 and TRBJ2-7, is as follows: KAGVTQTPRYLIKTRGQQVTLSCSPISGHRSVSWYQQTPGQGLQFLFEYFSETQRNKGNFPGRFSGRQFSNSRSEMNVSTLELGDSALYLCASSLVGGGSSNEQYFGPGTRLTVT.

This clonotype was seen a handful of times. The V gene is TRBV4-2, the J gene TRBJ2-1; maybe TRBD2 (5 bases). The CDR3 has 14 amino acids. Germline V gives CDR1 LGHNA, CDR2 YNFKEQ. The V end was cut by 3 bases, the J end by 7 bases, with 13 bases between. CDR3 residues: CASSHPGGLNEQFF. CDR3 DNA: TGTGCCAGCAGCCATCCTGGCGGGTTGAATGAGCAGTTCTTC.

In its sample, this clonotype was seen a few times. V gene TRBV5-4 combines with J gene TRBJ2-1, with D possibly being TRBD1 or TRBD2 (5 bases each). CDR3 size: 15 residues. Trimming left V 0 bases short and J 7 bases short, with 14 bases between. Germline lookup yields CDR1 SGHNT and CDR2 YYREEE (reference sequence). The CDR3 DNA is TGTGCCAGCAGCTTGGAGGGCCCCAGGGAGAATGAGCAGTTCTTC. Encoded protein: CASSLEGPRENEQFF.

The sample holds a few counts of this clonotype. The chain has TRBV12-3 or TRBV12-4 and TRBJ2-2; D call uncertain. This CDR3 is 12 amino acids long. The V end was cut by 4 bases, the J end by 9 bases, with 9 bases between. The CDR3 nucleotides read TGTGCCAGCAGTTGGAACTCCAGGGAGCTGTTTTTT. It yields the protein CASSWNSRELFF.

By sample share, this clonotype is medium-sized. The chain carries TRBV6-1 and TRBJ1-6, with unresolved D. Germline V lookup: CDR1 MNHNS, CDR2 SASEGT. Trimming pared 1 base from V and 10 bases from J, leaving 2 bases between. The CDR3 runs 11 residues. CDR3 sequence reads: CASSEGSPLHF. The CDR3 region has the DNA TGTGCCAGCAGTGAAGGATCACCCCTCCACTTT.

Details on this clonotype: A read error may be the cause here, since a much bigger clone is one base away. The chain has TRBV13 and TRBJ2-1; tentative D call: TRBD2 (6 bases). The CDR3 covers 14 residues. The V end lost 4 bases, the J end lost 4 bases, and 11 bases lay between the germline ends. CDR1 PRHDT and CDR2 FYEKMQ come from the germline V gene (reference sequence). The CDR3 sequence: CASSSGLTYNEQFF. CDR3 nucleotides: TGTGCCAGCAGCTCGGGACTGACATACAATGAGCAGTTCTTC.

J is TRBJ1-4 and V is TRBV19, with 9 bases identical to TRBD1. Germline trimming cut 4 bases from V and 8 bases from J; bases unmatched to any gene: 5. The CDR3 extends over 14 amino acids. Germline lookup yields CDR1 LNHDA and CDR2 SQIVND (reference sequence). CDR3 in DNA: TGTGCCAGTAGTACCTCAACAGGGGGCGAAAAACTGTTTTTT. Translated, it gives CASSTSTGGEKLFF.

This clonotype has just a few counts. This chain uses TRBV5-1 with TRBJ2-2, with TRBD2 as a possible D gene (5 bases). V shed 1 base and J shed 1 base, with 11 bases lying between them. Germline V gene lookup returns CDR1 SGHRS and CDR2 YFSETQ. This CDR3 has 16 amino acids. The CDR3 nucleotides read TGCGCCAGCAGCTTGTGGAGGCGTGGGAACACCGGGGAGCTGTTTTTT. It codes for CASSLWRRGNTGELFF. Full variable domain (rest looked up from reference TRBV5-1 and TRBJ2-2): KAGVTQTPRYLIKTRGQQVTLSCSPISGHRSVSWYQQTPGQGLQFLFEYFSETQRNKGNFPGRFSGRQFSNSRSEMNVSTLELGDSALYLCASSLWRRGNTGELFFGEGSRLTVL.

The genes are TRBV4-1 and TRBJ1-1; perhaps TRBD1 as D (6 bases). Germline CDR1 MGHRA, CDR2 YSYEKL. The CDR3 has 13 amino acids. The germline V and J ends were trimmed by 10 bases and 5 bases, with 17 bases remaining between them. Here the CDR3 reads CAISLGGITEAFF. CDR3 bases: TGCGCCATCTCACTAGGGGGGATTACTGAAGCTTTCTTT.

This clonotype came up once. The V call is TRBV15, the J call TRBJ1-1; D is ambiguous. V was shortened by 0 bases and J by 2 bases, with 4 bases between the two germline ends. The CDR3 contains 13 residues. Germline V gives CDR1 LNHNV, CDR2 YYDKDF (reference sequence). The CDR3 coding sequence is TGTGCCACCAGCAGAGATACAAACACTGAAGCTTTCTTT. This encodes CATSRDTNTEAFF.

This clonotype occurred many times. The chain couples TRBV11-3 to TRBJ2-1; 7 nucleotides line up with TRBD2. V dropped 5 bases and J dropped 0; count of bases not matched to a gene: 7. The germline gives CDR1 SGHNT, CDR2 YENEEA. This CDR3 is built from 16 residues. CDR3 DNA sequence: TGTGCCAGCAGCCCCACATTAGCGGGCTCCTACAATGAGCAGTTCTTC. This encodes CASSPTLAGSYNEQFF.

This clonotype was observed a handful of times. J is TRBJ2-2 and V is TRBV20-1; D possibly uses TRBD1 or TRBD2 (5 bases each). V was cut by 5 bases and J by 0 bases, with 10 bases left in between. In germline, CDR1 is DFQATT, CDR2 SNEGSKA (reference sequence). The CDR3 has 14 residues. The CDR3 loop is CSAAGTSNTGELFF. CDR3 nucleotide sequence: TGCAGTGCTGCCGGGACCTCGAACACCGGGGAGCTGTTTTTT.

A word on this clonotype: This may come from a read error, since a much larger clone is one base off. No conserved phenylalanine or tryptophan ends this CDR3, so it is likely a read error. The CDR3 loop reads CASSEGSKAGGEQYL. CDR3 DNA: TGTGCCAGCAGTGAAGGATCGAAGGCCGGAGGCGAGCAGTACTTA. This chain uses TRBV6-1 with TRBJ2-7; perhaps TRBD2 as D (5 bases). V was trimmed by 1 base and J by 6 bases, leaving 16 bases between them. CDR1 MNHNS and CDR2 SASEGT come from the germline V gene. The CDR3 is made up of 15 amino acids.

Sample share makes this clonotype medium-sized. The chain is built from TRBV6-1 and TRBJ2-1; no clear D gene. CDR1 is MNHNS, CDR2 SASEGT, per germline. This CDR3 region has 13 residues. The V end was cut by 5 bases, the J end by 9 bases, with 14 bases between. The CDR3 nucleotides are TGTGCCAGCAGTCGAACCCCTGGCAGTGAGCAGTTCTTC. Translation gives CASSRTPGSEQFF.

This sequence joins TRBV9 and TRBJ2-3; 9 bases are shared with TRBD2. Germline V gives CDR1 SGDLS, CDR2 YYNGEE. The CDR3 is made up of 15 amino acids. J lost 4 bases, V lost 3 bases, and 6 bases had no gene match. The CDR3 region has the DNA TGTGCCAGCAGCGGTAGCGGGAGCTATTCAGATACGCAGTATTTT. Translated: CASSGSGSYSDTQYF.

V gene TRBV20-1 combines with J gene TRBJ1-4; D gene ambiguous. Trimming cost V 3 bases and J 7 bases, with 9 bases left between them. CDR1 and CDR2 (germline): DFQATT, SNEGSKA (reference sequence). The CDR3 is 12 residues long. This CDR3 is CSASRRGEKLFF. CDR3 bases: TGCAGTGCTAGCAGGAGAGGTGAAAAACTGTTTTTT.